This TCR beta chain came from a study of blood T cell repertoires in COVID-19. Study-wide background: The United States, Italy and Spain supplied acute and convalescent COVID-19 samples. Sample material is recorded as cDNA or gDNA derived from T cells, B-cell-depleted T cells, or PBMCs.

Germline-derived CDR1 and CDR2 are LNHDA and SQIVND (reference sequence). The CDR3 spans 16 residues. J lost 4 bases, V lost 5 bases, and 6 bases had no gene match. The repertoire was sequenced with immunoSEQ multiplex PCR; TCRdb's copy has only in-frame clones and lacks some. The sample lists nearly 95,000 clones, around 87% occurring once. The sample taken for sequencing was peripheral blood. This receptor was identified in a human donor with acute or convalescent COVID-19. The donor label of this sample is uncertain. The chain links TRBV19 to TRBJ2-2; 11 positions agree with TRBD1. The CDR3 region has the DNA TGTGCCAGTAGTCCTCCGGGGACAGGGGGCACCGGGGAGCTGTTTTTT. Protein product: CASSPPGTGGTGELFF. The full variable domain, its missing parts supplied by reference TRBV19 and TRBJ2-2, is DGGITQSPKYLFRKEGQNVTLSCEQNLNHDAMYWYRQDPGQGLRLIYYSQIVNDFQKGDIAEGYSVSREKKESFPLTVTSAQKNPTAFYLCASSPPGTGGTGELFFGEGSRLTVL.